The 24 T cell receptor beta chains given below trace back to one sample, sequenced in a study of blood T cell repertoires in COVID-19. Using immunoSEQ multiplex PCR, the repertoire was profiled, and TCRdb retains in-frame clones only, with some absent. The sample yields roughly 260,000 clones, 88% seen once. Sequencing used peripheral blood. The receptors were gathered from a man in his fifties or sixties who had recovered from COVID-19.

This chain uses TRBV9 with TRBJ1-6, with D maybe TRBD1 (5 bases). This CDR3 region has 15 residues. Deletions cut 0 bases from V and 9 bases from J, with 13 bases between. From germline, CDR1 is SGDLS and CDR2 YYNGEE. Here the CDR3 DNA reads TGTGCCAGCAGCGTAGGTGTCCCAGGGATTTCACCCCTCCACTTT. Its translation: CASSVGVPGISPLHF.

A word on this clone: The germline gene is not matched at one end of the junction; a read error may be the cause. The chain joins TRBV5-1 to TRBJ2-3, with 8 bases identical to TRBD1. The CDR3 consists of 14 residues. The germline CDR1 and CDR2 sequences are SGHRS and YFSETQ. This chain's CDR3 is CASSLGQALDTQYF. As DNA, the CDR3 is TGCGCCAGCAGTTTGGGACAGGCCCTGGATACGCAGTATTTT.

The J gene is TRBJ2-7, the V gene TRBV7-2; the match to TRBD2 covers 7 bases. Germline loops: CDR1 SGHTA, CDR2 FQGNSA. The V and J ends lost 2 bases and 4 bases, in that order; junction bases with no gene match: 5. The CDR3 spans 14 residues. The CDR3 region is CASSLNSGEYEQYF. Here the CDR3 DNA reads TGTGCCAGCAGCTTAAACAGCGGGGAATACGAGCAGTACTTC.

V usage is TRBV5-1 and J usage is TRBJ2-1, with 7 nucleotides matching TRBD2. The length of the CDR3 is 15 residues. J lost 6 bases, V lost 0 bases, and 6 bases had no gene match. The germline V gene encodes CDR1 SGHRS and CDR2 YFSETQ. CDR3 sequence: CASSLDGGWSNEQFF. The CDR3, as DNA: TGCGCCAGCAGCTTGGACGGGGGGTGGAGCAATGAGCAGTTCTTC. The full variable domain, completed using reference TRBV5-1 and TRBJ2-1, is KAGVTQTPRYLIKTRGQQVTLSCSPISGHRSVSWYQQTPGQGLQFLFEYFSETQRNKGNFPGRFSGRQFSNSRSEMNVSTLELGDSALYLCASSLDGGWSNEQFFGPGTRLTVL.

The J gene is TRBJ1-1, the V gene TRBV14; weak D call: TRBD1 (5 bases). This CDR3 spans 16 amino acids. Germline assignment: CDR1 SGHDN and CDR2 FVKESK. Trimming removed 0 bases at V and 2 bases at J, with 13 bases between. The DNA of the CDR3 is TGTGCCAGCAGCCAAGACCTGGGGCAGATTAACACTGAAGCTTTCTTT. Translation gives CASSQDLGQINTEAFF.

CDR3 protein: CASSLEGVTFSGNTIYF. CDR3 bases: TGTGCCAGCAGCTTAGAGGGGGTCACCTTTTCTGGAAACACCATATATTTT. This chain connects TRBV7-8 to TRBJ1-3; weak D call: TRBD1 (6 bases). Germline V lookup: CDR1 SGHVS, CDR2 FQNEAQ. The CDR3 length is 17 residues. Trimming removed 1 base from V and 1 base from J, with 14 bases in between.

The chain has TRBV5-1 and TRBJ2-1; unclear D gene. Germline V CDR1 and CDR2: SGHRS, YFSETQ. Trimming stripped 4 bases from V and 6 bases from J, with 11 bases between. The CDR3 sequence is 13 residues long. CDR3 sequence: CASSLATGNEQFF. The CDR3 region has the DNA TGCGCCAGCAGCCTGGCCACGGGCAATGAGCAGTTCTTC.

The rearrangement uses TRBV9 and TRBJ2-5; 9 bases map to TRBD1. The trim removed 3 bases at V and 5 bases at J, leaving 8 bases unmatched. This CDR3 has 15 amino acids. Germline-derived CDR1 and CDR2 are SGDLS and YYNGEE. The chain's CDR3 is CASSARQGVKETQYF. CDR3 DNA sequence: TGTGCCAGCAGCGCCAGACAGGGGGTTAAGGAGACCCAGTACTTC.

V and J are TRBV6-5 and TRBJ1-1, with a weak D call TRBD1 (5 bases). The CDR3 has 14 amino acids. Trimming shortened V by 6 bases and J by 1 base, and 12 bases separated the two germline ends. CDR1 is MNHEY and CDR2 is SVGAGI in the germline V gene. As DNA, the CDR3 is TGTGCCAGCAGGCCACAGGCTCCGAACACTGAAGCTTTCTTT. This sequence encodes CASRPQAPNTEAFF.

The chain combines TRBV15 with TRBJ2-2; weak D call: TRBD1 (6 bases). The CDR3 loop spans 16 amino acids. CDR1 and CDR2 (germline): LNHNV, YYDKDF (reference sequence). V was cut by 7 bases and J by 4 bases, with 19 bases left in between. The CDR3 sequence is CATKQGTSISTGELFF. The CDR3 bases are TGTGCCACCAAGCAAGGGACAAGCATATCCACCGGGGAGCTGTTTTTT.

This chain connects TRBV19 to TRBJ1-5; maybe TRBD1 (6 bases). The CDR3 loop spans 16 amino acids. Trimming removed 5 bases at V and 3 bases at J, with 17 bases between. Germline loops: CDR1 LNHDA, CDR2 SQIVND (reference sequence). The DNA for the CDR3 is TGTGCCAGTAGTGTAAGTCGACAGGTCTTCAATCAGCCCCAGCATTTT. This codes for CASSVSRQVFNQPQHF.

A few counts support this clone. This chain joins TRBV7-2 and TRBJ1-5; 11 bases agree with TRBD1. Germline V CDR1 and CDR2: SGHTA, FQGNSA. The CDR3 is 15 residues long. V was pared by 0 bases and J by 6 bases, with 1 base of the junction left unmatched. The DNA of the CDR3 is TGTGCCAGCAGCTTAGCGGGACAGGGGGTTCAGCCCCAGCATTTT. As protein: CASSLAGQGVQPQHF.

There are a few counts of this clone. V gene TRBV14 combines with J gene TRBJ1-1, with D perhaps TRBD1 (6 bases). Germline CDR1 SGHDN, CDR2 FVKESK. Trimming stripped 5 bases from V and 10 bases from J, with 14 bases between. This CDR3 spans 12 amino acids. The CDR3 here is CASSKAEGGAFF. DNA of the CDR3: TGTGCCAGCAGCAAAGCGGAAGGGGGAGCTTTCTTT.

The CDR3 DNA follows: TGTGCCAGCAGTTGGTACGGACAGGGCTACGAGCAGTACTTC. Translated, it gives CASSWYGQGYEQYF. The V and J genes are TRBV6-2 or TRBV6-3 and TRBJ2-7; 8 nucleotides agree with TRBD1. Trimming cost V 4 bases and J 3 bases; bases outside gene matches: 5. The CDR3 sequence is 14 residues long. In germline, CDR1 is MNHEY, CDR2 SVGEGT.

There are a few counts of this clone. The gene calls are TRBV5-1 and TRBJ1-1; 7 bases are a match to TRBD1. Germline V gives CDR1 SGHRS, CDR2 YFSETQ. The CDR3 consists of 14 residues. Trimming took 4 bases from V and 5 from J; bases not matched to a gene: 8. The CDR3 loop reads CASSMTGTRTEAFF. CDR3 coding DNA: TGCGCCAGCAGCATGACAGGGACAAGAACTGAAGCTTTCTTT.

In its sample, this clone was seen once. The chain joins TRBV5-1 to TRBJ1-4; 8 nucleotides line up with TRBD1. Per germline, CDR1 SGHRS and CDR2 YFSETQ. This CDR3 is built from 20 residues. V shed 0 bases, J shed 0 bases, and the junction held 13 bases outside the gene matches. The CDR3 spells CASSLAAARTGTPTNEKLFF. DNA for the CDR3: TGCGCCAGCAGCTTGGCCGCGGCCCGGACAGGGACCCCAACTAATGAAAAACTGTTTTTT.

The rearrangement joins TRBV5-4 to TRBJ2-5; D is possibly TRBD2 (5 bases). Germline V lookup: CDR1 SGHNT, CDR2 YYREEE (reference sequence). The ends were cut back, 0 bases at V and 3 bases at J, with 24 bases in the middle. The CDR3 has 19 amino acids. DNA of the CDR3: TGTGCCAGCAGCTTGGGGCTAGCCCAATTGGCGAGACTAAAAGAGACCCAGTACTTC. This sequence encodes CASSLGLAQLARLKETQYF.

The chain uses TRBV7-8 and TRBJ1-2, with D possibly TRBD1 on 6 matching bases. Trimming pared 5 bases from V and 4 bases from J, leaving 14 bases between. The CDR3 is made up of 14 amino acids. Germline CDR1 is SGHVS and CDR2 is FQNEAQ. The CDR3 is CASSRGTLLYGYTF. CDR3 nucleotide sequence: TGTGCCAGCAGCCGAGGGACACTTCTCTATGGCTACACCTTC. The full variable domain, completed using reference TRBV7-8 and TRBJ1-2, is GAGVSQSPRYKVAKRGQDVALRCDPISGHVSLFWYQQALGQGPEFLTYFQNEAQLDKSGLPSDRFFAERPEGSVSTLKIQRTQQEDSAVYLCASSRGTLLYGYTFGSGTRLTVV.

The gene calls are TRBV28 and TRBJ2-4; TRBD1 aligns across 9 bases. The germline gives CDR1 MDHEN, CDR2 SYDVKM. The length of the CDR3 is 14 residues. With V trimmed by 5 bases and J by 8 bases, 7 bases remained unmatched. The CDR3 sequence is CASSNPGTGYIQYF. The CDR3 bases are TGTGCCAGCAGTAATCCAGGGACAGGGTACATTCAGTACTTC.

This chain joins TRBV6-4 and TRBJ2-2, with D maybe TRBD1 (5 bases). Trimming removed 6 bases at V and 8 bases at J, with 13 bases between. Per the germline V gene, CDR1 is MRHNA and CDR2 is SNTAGT. The CDR3 extends over 13 amino acids. The CDR3 coding sequence is TGTGCCAGCAGACCGACAGTTCTGGGGGAGCTGTTTTTT. This encodes CASRPTVLGELFF.

In this sample, this clone turned up a few times. J is TRBJ1-2 and V is TRBV6-5; TRBD1 might be the D (6 bases). CDR3 length: 13 residues. V was pared by 6 bases and J by 3 bases, with 11 bases between. The germline CDR1 and CDR2 sequences are MNHEY and SVGAGI. The CDR3 is CASSDRMDYGYTF. CDR3 DNA: TGTGCCAGCAGCGACAGGATGGACTATGGCTACACCTTC.

This clone was counted a single time. Written as DNA, the CDR3 is TGCGCCAGCAGCCTCCTAGCGGGGAATATTTACGAGCAGTACTTC. It yields the protein CASSLLAGNIYEQYF. The chain is built from TRBV4-1 and TRBJ2-7, with 9 bases that match TRBD2. This CDR3 spans 15 amino acids. Looked up from germline, CDR1 is MGHRA and CDR2 is YSYEKL. J gave up 4 bases and V 4 bases, and 8 bases lay outside the gene matches.

This chain links TRBV5-1 with TRBJ1-1, with D possibly matching TRBD1 (6 bases). This CDR3 is 14 amino acids long. Trimming removed 2 bases at V and 3 bases at J, with 11 bases between. In germline, CDR1 is SGHRS, CDR2 YFSETQ. CDR3 sequence (DNA): TGCGCCAGCAGCTTCACAGGGCTGGACACTGAAGCTTTCTTT. It encodes CASSFTGLDTEAFF. Based on the CDR3 plus reference TRBV5-1 and TRBJ1-1, the full variable domain is KAGVTQTPRYLIKTRGQQVTLSCSPISGHRSVSWYQQTPGQGLQFLFEYFSETQRNKGNFPGRFSGRQFSNSRSEMNVSTLELGDSALYLCASSFTGLDTEAFFGQGTRLTVV.

This chain connects TRBV2 to TRBJ2-7; TRBD1 agrees at 9 bases. Unmatched junction bases numbered 5, after V lost 6 bases and J lost 2 bases. Per the germline V gene, CDR1 is SNHLY and CDR2 is FYNNEI. The CDR3 totals 14 residues. CDR3 region: CASSLRDRAYEQYF. For the CDR3, the DNA is TGTGCCAGCAGCCTCCGGGACAGGGCCTACGAGCAGTACTTC.